This TCR beta chain appears in the sequencing data of a study of Tregs in tolerant kidney transplant recipients (dated by TCRdb to the late 2010s). Study-level background: The transplants used related donors with nonmyeloablative bone marrow transplantation, and mixed chimerism in the human trials was transient. The study used TCRbeta sequencing to identify donor-specific regulatory T cells before combined kidney and bone marrow transplantation, then tracked those cells after transplant.

Counted from cysteine to phenylalanine, this CDR3 has 12 amino acids. Here the CDR3 DNA is all that survives: 36 bases in frame from base 1. Based on the germline V gene, the CDR1 and CDR2 sequences are KGHSH and LQKENI. V is cut by 4 bases and J by 0 bases, and the space between the germline ends is 2 bases. The time point label for this specimen denotes: blood sample drawn before combined kidney and bone marrow transplant. Thawed PBMCs were FACS-sorted into unstimulated Tregs (CD4+CD25+CD127-), CD4+ non-Tregs (CD4+CD25-), CD4 cells and CD8 cells. Before Treg sorting, thawed PBMCs were rested overnight at 37°C with about 200 IU/ml IL-2. The patients were a handful of recipients of combined kidney and bone marrow transplants from the ITN036ST trial, and samples were available only for these trial subjects. Healthy control blood was processed to PBMCs with a Ficoll density gradient and then cryopreserved, whereas patient PBMCs were collected both before and after transplant.

To note about this clone: What antigen it recognizes has not been identified. No clone much larger than this one lies a single base away; base qualities are absent.

For TCRbeta CDR3 sequencing, genomic DNA from the sorted cells was extracted using the QIAGEN DNeasy Blood and Tissue Kit. High-throughput TCRbeta CDR3 sequencing, including PCR amplification with bias correction and internal controls, was performed commercially through immunoSEQ. The paper's data handling went like this. Unique productive TCRbeta sequences were defined by CDR3 nucleotide sequence when primers matched and otherwise by CDR3 amino acid sequence together with Vbeta and Jbeta genes. To correct sorting error, sequences shared between sorted populations at a frequency ratio of 2:1 or less were removed; the rest were assigned to the higher population. Sequences were defined as donor-reactive when expanded at least 5-fold in CFSE-low cells versus unstimulated cells and present at a frequency of at least 0.01% in CFSE-low cells. Repertoire divergence was quantified by Jensen-Shannon divergence calculated from the top 100 TCRbeta sequences ranked by frequency. For samples with multiple sequencing runs, sorting error was corrected in each run separately before the runs were combined. TCRdb retrieved this table from immuneACCESS and kept in-frame rearrangements only. Not all clones are present; in checked studies, unresolved V genes account for under half, and no reason is known for the remainder. V, J and clone size are those of that table, while D and trimming were read from the DNA. The sample table shows tens of thousands of clones, and under 95% are seen once. The ten most abundant clones make up 0.3% to 0.4% of the sample.

Study-level results and caveats: PCR primers changed over time for some patients, so nucleotide-level comparison across those patients' samples was not possible. In tolerant patients, the expansion of donor-specific Tregs was greater than global Treg expansion, suggesting that the expansion was antigen-driven rather than nonspecific. Biological reproducibility was not directly assessed, although technical replication error appeared to be minimal. Because the study included only a small number of patients, the results must be confirmed in larger populations and under other immunosuppression protocols. Expanding Tregs with activated donor B cells appeared to identify the most biologically relevant and donor-specific TCRbeta repertoire.

The sequence was obtained from a human donor who received a combined kidney and bone marrow transplant. The specimen comprised Tregs from blood, sampled before the transplant. This chain is built from TRBV18 and TRBJ2-3, with an unclear D gene assignment. CDR3 sequence: CASSLSTDTQYF. The nucleotide sequence reads TGTGCCAGCTCACTCAGCACAGATACGCAGTATTTT.